Listed below are T cell receptor beta chains from one sample, sequenced in a study of T cells in Graves' hyperthyroidism and ophthalmopathy. MiXCR was run by TCRdb on the multiplex PCR reads, yielding one entry per CDR3 protein. The repertoire holds about 620,000 distinct CDR3 sequences, under 20% seen once, with less than 4.5% in the top ten. Sample: blood. The source of these receptors is a woman in her 30s with Graves' hyperthyroidism. The CDR3 runs from the conserved cysteine through the conserved F or W. Each record gives: V gene, clone size, D gene, J gene, CDR3 protein, CDR3 DNA. A D gene is named only where the DNA matches it firmly. Not all rows give a size; the values are once, few, many and, for expanded clones, a class.

TRBV6-5	-	-	TRBJ2-7	CASSYSWTGVEQYF	TGTGCCAGCAGTTACTCGTGGACGGGGGTCGAGCAGTACTTC
TRBV3-1	few	TRBD2	TRBJ2-3	CASSQGTSGRDTQYF	TGTGCCAGCAGCCAAGGGACTAGCGGGAGAGATACGCAGTATTTT
TRBV3-1	many	-	TRBJ2-5	CASSQVVETQYF	TGTGCCAGCAGCCAAGTGGTAGAGACCCAGTACTTC
TRBV18	many	TRBD1	TRBJ1-5	CASSLTGTRQPQHF	TGTGCCAGCTCCCTGACAGGGACTCGTCAGCCCCAGCATTTT
TRBV10-3	many	-	TRBJ1-1	CAISESGGRNEAFF	TGTGCCATCAGTGAGTCCGGGGGACGGAATGAAGCTTTCTTT
TRBV6-1	few	TRBD1	TRBJ2-2	CASRGQGRVGELFF	TGTGCCAGCAGGGGACAGGGGAGGGTCGGGGAGCTGTTTTTT
TRBV14	-	-	TRBJ2-5	CASSQSRAGETQYF	TGTGCCAGCAGCCAGTCTAGGGCGGGAGAGACCCAGTACTTC
TRBV6-1	many	-	TRBJ1-1	CASSSGGPNTEAFF	TGTGCCAGCAGTTCCGGGGGACCGAACACTGAAGCTTTCTTT
TRBV18	few	TRBD1	TRBJ1-1	CASSEGQGPGTEAFF	TGTGCCAGCTCCGAAGGACAGGGCCCGGGGACTGAAGCTTTCTTT
TRBV20-1	few	-	TRBJ1-5	CSVIIRGRSRPQHF	TGCAGTGTTATCATCCGGGGAAGAAGTAGACCCCAGCATTTT